The sequence of this TCR beta chain was determined in a study of blood T cell repertoires in COVID-19. Trimming cost V 0 bases and J 4 bases, with 7 bases left between them. This CDR3 comprises 13 residues. CDR1 and CDR2 from the germline V gene are MNHEY and SMNVEV (reference sequence). Allocation to cohorts depended on clinical history reported by the participants. This table comes from immunoSEQ multiplex PCR, and its TCRdb copy is limited to in-frame clones, with some not included. The sample carries some 330,000 clones, approximately 89% recorded once. The TCR comes from a man aged 30 to 39 who had recovered from COVID-19. Sample: PBMCs or T cells enriched from blood (not recorded which). The chain uses TRBV27 and TRBJ2-7, with D possibly being TRBD1 (5 bases). CDR3 in DNA: TGTGCCAGCAGTTTATCGCAGGGTTACGAGCAGTACTTC. This gives the protein CASSLSQGYEQYF.